This TCR beta chain was sequenced for a study of CD8 T cells in Susac syndrome. Study findings and constraints: The study recognized that the number of individuals in its TCR sequencing and HLA analysis was relatively small.

An input of about 0.45 to 1 ug of RNA was subjected to reverse transcription using random hexamers. TCR beta CDR3 was amplified by immunoSEQ covering 54 Vbeta and 13 Jbeta. Using its own MiXCR run on the immunoSEQ multiplex PCR reads, TCRdb lists one record per CDR3 protein. There are about 300,000 distinct CDR3 sequences in the sample; about 91% occur only once, and about 0.063% lies in the top ten. CD8+ and CD4+ T cells from blood underwent TCR beta sequencing. TEMRA cells were FACS-enriched and CD8+ and CD4+ T cells negatively isolated. This clonotype was recorded a few times. Antigen: not known. Specimen: CD4+ T cells from PBMCs. This clonotype was sampled from a human donor with multiple sclerosis.

The CDR3 loop is CAWSPTGINEKLFF. CDR3 DNA: TGTGCCTGGAGTCCAACAGGAATTAATGAAAAACTGTTTTTT. The chain is built from TRBV30 and TRBJ1-4; TRBD1 is a possible D gene (5 bases). V shed 2 bases and J shed 4 bases, with 11 bases lying between them. The CDR3 loop spans 14 amino acids. The germline V gene encodes CDR1 GTSNPN and CDR2 SVGIG (reference sequence).